The clone carrying this T cell receptor (beta chain) was seen at least ten times. MiXCR, applied by TCRdb to the reads, yields one record per CDR3 protein. The sample has approximately 19,000 distinct CDR3 sequences, 10% to 13% seen once. The CDR3 has 16 amino acids. Germline values: CDR1 MDHEN, CDR2 SYDVKM. J gave up 5 bases and V 3 bases, and 11 bases lay outside the gene matches. This entry belongs to a study of type 1 regulatory T cells. Across the whole study: T-allo10 is a Tr1-enriched, alloantigen-specific CD4 T cell product made in vitro.

V and J are TRBV28 and TRBJ2-3; TRBD2 matches at 7 bases. The receptor's source is a human donor in good health. Source material: CD4+ T cells, either the whole sample or a sorted fraction (not recorded which). The chain's CDR3 is CASSLASGMGRDTQYF. In DNA, the CDR3 is TGTGCCAGCAGTTTGGCCAGCGGGATGGGGAGAGATACGCAGTATTTT.